This T cell receptor (beta chain) was recorded in a study of long-term antiretroviral therapy in people with HIV. Study background: The study's earliest collections predate the 2015 immediate-ART recommendation by about a decade.

For this clone: No antigen is known for it.

The study, taken as a whole, reports: Absence of data on ART adherence, viral resistance or therapy changes was noted.

CDR1 and CDR2 (germline): KGHSH, LQKENI. V lost 0 bases, J lost 6 bases, and 9 bases lay in between. The CDR3 length is 14 residues. The assay, immunoSEQ v3.0, was run at survey level. TCRdb's table, derived via immunoSEQ multiplex PCR, lists solely in-frame clones and lacks some. The table shows approximately 24,000 clones, with about 87% occurring only once. Sequences were derived from unsorted PBMCs, sampled 1.8 years before starting antiretroviral therapy. The receptor was isolated from a man aged 50 or older with HIV. The chain employs TRBV18 and TRBJ2-1, with D uncertain. This CDR3 reads CASSPPSSANEQFF. CDR3 nucleotide sequence: TGTGCCAGCTCACCACCGTCTAGTGCCAATGAGCAGTTCTTC. Full variable domain (remainder filled in from reference TRBV18 and TRBJ2-1): NAGVMQNPRHLVRRRGQEARLRCSPMKGHSHVYWYRQLPEEGLKFMVYLQKENIIDESGMPKERFSAEFPKEGPSILRIQQVVRGDSAAYFCASSPPSSANEQFFGPGTRLTVL.